This note documents a single T cell receptor beta chain sequence. The antigen this receptor binds is unknown. No base quality values were provided; no much bigger clone lies one nucleotide off. This entry belongs to a study of blood T cell repertoires in COVID-19 (dated by TCRdb to 2020 to 2021). With regard to the full study: The collaborator samples originated in the United States, Italy and Spain and spanned the acute and convalescent phases of COVID-19. Where available, HLA class I and class II types were obtained from metadata supplied by the sample provider rather than from assay-based typing. The samples were drawn from two sources: the first 160 participants of the ongoing ImmuneRACE study, and 1,000 to 1,500 subjects contributed by 6 global collaborators. The material from the prospective study consisted of cDNA or gDNA derived from T cells, B-cell-depleted T cells, or PBMCs. Sample metadata almost always included a de-identified subject ID, COVID-19 status, age in years and sex. The repertoires were released in a freely available public database intended as a resource for research on the immune response to SARS-CoV-2. Subjects who had been exposed to COVID-19, were actively infected with it, or had recovered from it provided the deeply sampled blood TCRbeta repertoires that made up the dataset. The research as a whole found: Clinical and demographic metadata were provided uncurated, with the amount varying by source and participant.

One collaborating source in Seattle enrolled patients while the patients were actively infected and followed the patients over time throughout the course of disease. Whole blood was collected in K2EDTA tubes by collaborating institutions according to the institutions' own protocols. Collaborator samples were shipped for TCRbeta analysis as frozen whole blood, isolated PBMCs, or DNA extracted from either sample type. TCRbeta CDR3 regions were amplified from genomic DNA by means of the immunoSEQ Assay, a bias-controlled multiplex PCR. The authors' pipeline ran thus. Nucleated cell counts per sample were estimated from amplification of reference gene primers within the assay. To quantify the absolute abundance of each unique TCRbeta CDR3 rearrangement, sequence reads were collapsed and filtered. For each sample, productive Simpson clonality was calculated as the square root of Simpson's diversity index across productive rearrangements. As stored in TCRdb, this immuneACCESS dataset retains in-frame rearrangements with V and J assigned. A fraction of the clones does not appear; measured against another copy, unresolved V genes explain less than half of the discrepancy, and the remainder lacks a known reason. D and trimming were read from the DNA, whereas the V and J calls and clone size are those reported in that table. The sample profile shows about 350,000 clones; about 87% of them were found once. The top ten clones comprise roughly 8.9% of the sample.

CDR1 and CDR2 are drawn from the germline V gene: LGHNA, YSLEER. At the junction V is shortened by 0 bases and J by 8 bases; bases outside the gene matches: 4. Including the terminal cysteine and phenylalanine, the CDR3 comprises 14 residues. Left in the record is the CDR3 DNA by itself, 42 bases read in frame from the first base. This TCR was sampled from a man aged 30 to 39 with COVID-19, enrolled during active disease. The rearrangement joined TRBV4-3 to TRBJ2-1; 7 bases in the junction line up with TRBD2. Material: peripheral blood. The DNA is as follows: TGCGCCAGCAGCCAAGATCTGGGAGGGGATGAGCAGTTCTTC. It encodes CASSQDLGGDEQFF.